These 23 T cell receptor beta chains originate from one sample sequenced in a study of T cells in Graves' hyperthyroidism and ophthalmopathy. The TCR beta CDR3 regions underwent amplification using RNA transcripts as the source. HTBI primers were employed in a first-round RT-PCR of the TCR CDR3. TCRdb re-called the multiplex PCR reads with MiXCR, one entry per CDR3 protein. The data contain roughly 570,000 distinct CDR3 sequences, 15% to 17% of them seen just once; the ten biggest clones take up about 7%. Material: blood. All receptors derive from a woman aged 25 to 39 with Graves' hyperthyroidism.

CDR3 sequence reads: CAITGTGSEQYF. CDR3 in DNA: TGTGCCATCACCGGGACAGGGTCCGAGCAGTACTTC. The V call is TRBV10-3, the J call TRBJ2-7; 9 positions match TRBD1. V gave up 7 bases and J gave up 6 bases; unmatched junction bases: 4. CDR1 ENHRY and CDR2 SYGVKD come from the germline V gene. The CDR3 has 12 amino acids.

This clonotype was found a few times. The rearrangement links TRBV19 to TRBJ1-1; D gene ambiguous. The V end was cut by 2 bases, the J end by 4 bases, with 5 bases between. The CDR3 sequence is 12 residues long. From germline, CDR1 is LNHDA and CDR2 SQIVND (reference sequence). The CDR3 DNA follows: TGTGCCAGTAGTATAATACCCACTGAAGCTTTCTTT. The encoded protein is CASSIIPTEAFF.

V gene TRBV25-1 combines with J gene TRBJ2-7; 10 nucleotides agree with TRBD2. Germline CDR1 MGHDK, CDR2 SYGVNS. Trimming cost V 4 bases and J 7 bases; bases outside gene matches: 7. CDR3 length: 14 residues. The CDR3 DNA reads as TGTGCCAGCAGTGGGAAGCGGGAGGGCCTAGAGCAGTACTTC. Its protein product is CASSGKREGLEQYF.

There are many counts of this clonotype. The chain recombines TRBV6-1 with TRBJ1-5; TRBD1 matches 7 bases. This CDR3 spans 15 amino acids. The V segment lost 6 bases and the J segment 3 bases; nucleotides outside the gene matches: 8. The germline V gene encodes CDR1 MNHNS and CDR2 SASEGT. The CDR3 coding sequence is TGTGCCAGCAGGTTATACAGGGGTCTCAATCAGCCCCAGCATTTT. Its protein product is CASRLYRGLNQPQHF.

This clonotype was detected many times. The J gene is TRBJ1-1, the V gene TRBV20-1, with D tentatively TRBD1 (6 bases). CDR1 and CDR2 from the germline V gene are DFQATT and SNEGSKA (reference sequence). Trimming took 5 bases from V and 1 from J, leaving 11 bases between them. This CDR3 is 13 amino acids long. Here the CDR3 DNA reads TGCAGTGCTGGGGGCCCAGGGAACACTGAAGCTTTCTTT. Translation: CSAGGPGNTEAFF.

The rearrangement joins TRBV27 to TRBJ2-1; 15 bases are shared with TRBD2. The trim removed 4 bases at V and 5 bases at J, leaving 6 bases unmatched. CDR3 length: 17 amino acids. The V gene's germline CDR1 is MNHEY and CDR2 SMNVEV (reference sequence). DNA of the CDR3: TGTGCCAGCAGTTCCGGACTAGCGGGAGGGCCGAACAATGAGCAGTTCTTC. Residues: CASSSGLAGGPNNEQFF.

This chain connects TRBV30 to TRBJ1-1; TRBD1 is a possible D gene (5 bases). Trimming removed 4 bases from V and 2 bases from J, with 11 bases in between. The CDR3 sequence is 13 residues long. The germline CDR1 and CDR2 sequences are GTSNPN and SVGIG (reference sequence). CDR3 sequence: CAWNRLRNTEAFF. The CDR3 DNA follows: TGTGCCTGGAACAGGCTCAGAAACACTGAAGCTTTCTTT.

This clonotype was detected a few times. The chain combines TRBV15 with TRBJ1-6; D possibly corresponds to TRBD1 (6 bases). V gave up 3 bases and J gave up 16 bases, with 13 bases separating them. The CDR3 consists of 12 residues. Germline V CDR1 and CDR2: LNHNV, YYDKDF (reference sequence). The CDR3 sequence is CATSSHTGQLHF. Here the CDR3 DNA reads TGTGCCACCAGCAGTCACACCGGACAGCTCCACTTT.

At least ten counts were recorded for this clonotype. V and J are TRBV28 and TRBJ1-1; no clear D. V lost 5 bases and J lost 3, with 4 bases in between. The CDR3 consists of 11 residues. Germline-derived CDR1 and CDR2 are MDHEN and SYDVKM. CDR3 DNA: TGTGCCAGCAGTGTTTACACTGAAGCTTTCTTT. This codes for CASSVYTEAFF.

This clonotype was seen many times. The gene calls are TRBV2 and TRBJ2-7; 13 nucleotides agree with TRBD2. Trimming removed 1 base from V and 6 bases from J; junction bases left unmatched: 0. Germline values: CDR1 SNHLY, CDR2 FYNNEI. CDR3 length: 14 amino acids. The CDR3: CASSEGTSGSEQYF. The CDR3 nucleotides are TGTGCCAGCAGTGAAGGGACTAGCGGGAGCGAGCAGTACTTC. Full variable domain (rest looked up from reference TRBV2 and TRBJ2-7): EPEVTQTPSHQVTQMGQEVILRCVPISNHLYFYWYRQILGQKVEFLVSFYNNEISEKSEIFDDQFSVERPDGSNFTLKIRSTKLEDSAMYFCASSEGTSGSEQYFGPGTRLTVT.

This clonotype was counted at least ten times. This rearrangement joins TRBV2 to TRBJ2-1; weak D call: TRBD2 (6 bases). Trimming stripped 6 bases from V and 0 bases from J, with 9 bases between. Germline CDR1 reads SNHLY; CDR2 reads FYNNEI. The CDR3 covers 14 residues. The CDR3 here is CASRGTPSYNEQFF. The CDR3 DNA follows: TGTGCCAGCAGGGGGACTCCCTCCTACAATGAGCAGTTCTTC.

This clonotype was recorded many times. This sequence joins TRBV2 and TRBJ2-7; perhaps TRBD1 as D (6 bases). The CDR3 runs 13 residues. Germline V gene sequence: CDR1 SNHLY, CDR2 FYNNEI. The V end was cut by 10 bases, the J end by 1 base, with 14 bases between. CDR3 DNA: TGTGCCATCGTCCGGGACACTTCCTACGAGCAGTACTTC. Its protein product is CAIVRDTSYEQYF.

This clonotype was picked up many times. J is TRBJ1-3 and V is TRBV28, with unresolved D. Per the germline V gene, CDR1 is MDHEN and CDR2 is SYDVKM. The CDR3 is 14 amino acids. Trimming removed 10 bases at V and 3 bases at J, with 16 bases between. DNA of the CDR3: TGTGCCACCGCCGAATCTGGGTTTGGAAACACCATATATTTT. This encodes CATAESGFGNTIYF.

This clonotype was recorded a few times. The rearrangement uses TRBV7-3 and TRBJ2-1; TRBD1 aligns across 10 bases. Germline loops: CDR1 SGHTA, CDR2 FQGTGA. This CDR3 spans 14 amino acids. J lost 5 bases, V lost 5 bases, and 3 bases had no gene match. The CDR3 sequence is CASSQDRGHNEQFF. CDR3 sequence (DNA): TGTGCCAGCAGCCAAGACAGGGGGCACAATGAGCAGTTCTTC.

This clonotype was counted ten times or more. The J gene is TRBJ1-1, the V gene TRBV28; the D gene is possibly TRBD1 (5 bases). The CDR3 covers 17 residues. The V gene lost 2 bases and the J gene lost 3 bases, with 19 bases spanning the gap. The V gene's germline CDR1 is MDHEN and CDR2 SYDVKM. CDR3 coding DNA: TGTGCCAGCAGTTTAATAGGACTTGGGGGGGTTGACACTGAAGCTTTCTTT. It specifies CASSLIGLGGVDTEAFF.

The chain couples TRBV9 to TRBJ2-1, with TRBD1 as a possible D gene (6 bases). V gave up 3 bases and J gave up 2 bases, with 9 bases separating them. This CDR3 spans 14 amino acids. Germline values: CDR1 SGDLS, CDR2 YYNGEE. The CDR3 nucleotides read TGTGCCAGCAGCGGAAGGACAGCCTACAATGAGCAGTTCTTC. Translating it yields CASSGRTAYNEQFF.

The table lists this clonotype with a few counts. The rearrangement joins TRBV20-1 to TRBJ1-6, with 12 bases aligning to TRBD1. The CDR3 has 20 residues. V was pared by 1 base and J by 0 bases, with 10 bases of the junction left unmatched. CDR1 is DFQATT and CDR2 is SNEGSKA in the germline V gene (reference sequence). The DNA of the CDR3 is TGCAGTGCTAGAGTGAGACCCGGGACAGGGGGCTCCTCCTATAATTCACCCCTCCACTTT. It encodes CSARVRPGTGGSSYNSPLHF.

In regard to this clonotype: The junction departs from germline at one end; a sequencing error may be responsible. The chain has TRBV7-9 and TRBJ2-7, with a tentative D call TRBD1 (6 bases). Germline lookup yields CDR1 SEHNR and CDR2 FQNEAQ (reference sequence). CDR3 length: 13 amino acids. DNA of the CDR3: TGTGCCAGCAGCCCGGGACACTCCTACGGGCAGTACTTC. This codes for CASSPGHSYGQYF. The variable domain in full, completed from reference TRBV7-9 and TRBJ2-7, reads DTGVSQNPRHKITKRGQNVTFRCDPISEHNRLYWYRQTLGQGPEFLTYFQNEAQLEKSRLLSDRFSAERPKGSFSTLEIQRTEQGDSAMYLCASSPGHSYGQYFGPGTRLTVT.

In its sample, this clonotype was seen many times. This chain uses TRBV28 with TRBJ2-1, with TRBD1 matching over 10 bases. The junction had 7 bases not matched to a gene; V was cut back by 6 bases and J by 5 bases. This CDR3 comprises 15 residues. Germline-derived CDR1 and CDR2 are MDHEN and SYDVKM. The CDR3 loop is CASSPADRGDNEQFF. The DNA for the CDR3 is TGTGCCAGCAGCCCCGCGGACAGGGGGGACAATGAGCAGTTCTTC.

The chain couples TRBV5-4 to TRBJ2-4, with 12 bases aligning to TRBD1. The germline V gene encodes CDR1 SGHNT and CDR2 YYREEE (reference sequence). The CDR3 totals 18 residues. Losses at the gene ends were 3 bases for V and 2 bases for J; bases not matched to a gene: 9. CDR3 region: CASSSPGQGARPKNIQYF. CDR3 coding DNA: TGTGCCAGCAGCTCACCGGGACAGGGGGCGAGACCCAAAAACATTCAGTACTTC. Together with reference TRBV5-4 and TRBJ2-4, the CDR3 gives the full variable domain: ETGVTQSPTHLIKTRGQQVTLRCSSQSGHNTVSWYQQALGQGPQFIFQYYREEENGRGNFPPRFSGLQFPNYSSELNVNALELDDSALYLCASSSPGQGARPKNIQYFGAGTRLSVL.

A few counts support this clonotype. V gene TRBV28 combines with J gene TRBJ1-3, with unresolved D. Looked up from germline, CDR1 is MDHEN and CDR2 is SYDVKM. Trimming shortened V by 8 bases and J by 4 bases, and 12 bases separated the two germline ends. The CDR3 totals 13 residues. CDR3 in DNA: TGTGCCAGCTCCAACCGCCCCGGAAACACCATATATTTT. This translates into CASSNRPGNTIYF.

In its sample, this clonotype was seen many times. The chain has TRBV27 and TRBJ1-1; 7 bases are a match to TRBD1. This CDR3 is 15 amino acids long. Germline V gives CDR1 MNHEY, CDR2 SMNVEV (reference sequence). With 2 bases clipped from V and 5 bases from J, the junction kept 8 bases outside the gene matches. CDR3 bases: TGTGCCAGCAGTTTAGATCACAGGGGTAGAACTGAAGCTTTCTTT. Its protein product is CASSLDHRGRTEAFF.

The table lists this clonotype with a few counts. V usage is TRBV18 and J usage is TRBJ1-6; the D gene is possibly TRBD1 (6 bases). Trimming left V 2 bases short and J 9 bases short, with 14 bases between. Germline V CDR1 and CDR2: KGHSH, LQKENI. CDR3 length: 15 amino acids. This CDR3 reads CASSPEGHHTSPLHF. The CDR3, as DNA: TGTGCCAGCTCACCAGAGGGACACCATACTTCACCCCTCCACTTT.